The 15 T cell receptor beta chains reported below all come from one sample, sequenced in a study of T cell responses to AZD1222 COVID-19 vaccine. Produced via immunoSEQ multiplex PCR; TCRdb's table is partial and in-frame only. The table includes about 75,000 clones, approximately 88% detected once. Sequenced here: peripheral blood, sampled 28 days after the second dose of the MenACWY control vaccine. These receptors were obtained from an adult who received the MenACWY meningococcal vaccine as a control.

This sequence joins TRBV6-2 or TRBV6-3 and TRBJ2-2; possibly TRBD2 for D (6 bases). The V end was cut by 2 bases, the J end by 3 bases, with 7 bases between. The CDR3 runs to 14 residues. Per germline, CDR1 MNHEY and CDR2 SVGEGT. The CDR3 DNA follows: TGTGCCAGCAGTTACGGGACTTACACCGGGGAGCTGTTTTTT. This gives the protein CASSYGTYTGELFF.

The genes are TRBV6-5 and TRBJ1-2; no definite D call. Trimming shortened V by 5 bases and J by 7 bases, and 11 bases separated the two germline ends. The CDR3 has 12 residues. The germline gives CDR1 MNHEY, CDR2 SVGAGI. The CDR3 region is CASSTLGSGYTF. CDR3 in DNA: TGTGCCAGCAGTACCTTGGGTAGTGGCTACACCTTC.

This chain joins TRBV29-1 and TRBJ1-5; D may be TRBD1 (6 bases). Per germline, CDR1 SQVTM and CDR2 ANQGSEA. V dropped 5 bases and J dropped 8 bases, with 25 bases sitting between them. The CDR3 extends over 16 amino acids. The CDR3 coding sequence is TGCAGCGTTATAAGCGTTGAAGGGGGGGGTATGAAGCCCCAGCATTTT. Protein product: CSVISVEGGGMKPQHF.

The chain has TRBV29-1 and TRBJ1-1; a possible D gene is TRBD1 (5 bases). This CDR3 contains 13 residues. V was shortened by 4 bases and J by 2 bases, with 11 bases between the two germline ends. Germline loops: CDR1 SQVTM, CDR2 ANQGSEA. This CDR3 reads CSVAEGFNTEAFF. CDR3 DNA sequence: TGCAGCGTTGCGGAGGGGTTCAACACTGAAGCTTTCTTT.

This rearrangement joins TRBV5-4 to TRBJ1-3; maybe TRBD1 (6 bases). This CDR3 is built from 17 residues. Trimming pared 2 bases from V and 0 bases from J, leaving 15 bases between. Germline CDR1 and CDR2: SGHNT and YYREEE (reference sequence). The CDR3 bases are TGTGCCAGCAGCTTCAACACAGGGCTACTCTCTGGAAACACCATATATTTT. The encoded protein is CASSFNTGLLSGNTIYF. Complete variable domain (other parts from reference TRBV5-4 and TRBJ1-3): ETGVTQSPTHLIKTRGQQVTLRCSSQSGHNTVSWYQQALGQGPQFIFQYYREEENGRGNFPPRFSGLQFPNYSSELNVNALELDDSALYLCASSFNTGLLSGNTIYFGEGSWLTVV.

This clone showed up just once. CDR3 sequence: CASSVETGRESGLFF. For the CDR3, the DNA is TGTGCCAGCAGCGTTGAGACAGGGAGGGAGAGCGGGCTGTTTTTT. V is TRBV9 and J is TRBJ1-4, with 7 positions matching TRBD1. V lost 2 bases and J lost 14; bases outside the gene matches: 15. Germline CDR1 SGDLS, CDR2 YYNGEE. The CDR3 is 15 residues long.

This chain joins TRBV12-3 or TRBV12-4 and TRBJ1-5; a weak D match, TRBD1 (6 bases). The CDR3 has 13 amino acids. V dropped 8 bases and J dropped 5 bases, with 13 bases sitting between them. CDR3 bases: TGTGCCAGCGGGTGGGACATTTATCAGCCCCAGCATTTT. Its translation: CASGWDIYQPQHF.

The chain recombines TRBV6-5 with TRBJ2-1; weak D call: TRBD2 (5 bases). Germline lookup yields CDR1 MNHEY and CDR2 SVGAGI. This CDR3 has 14 amino acids. Deletions cut 8 bases from V and 0 bases from J, with 11 bases between. The CDR3 DNA reads as TGTGCCAGCGAGGGCAGGAGCTCCTACAATGAGCAGTTCTTC. This translates into CASEGRSSYNEQFF.

The chain is built from TRBV5-4 and TRBJ1-1, with TRBD1 identical over 7 bases. The CDR3 spans 14 residues. Germline CDR1 reads SGHNT; CDR2 reads YYREEE (reference sequence). V gave up 3 bases and J gave up 1 base; unmatched junction bases: 3. The CDR3, as DNA: TGTGCCAGCAGCTCACAGGGGCAGAACACTGAAGCTTTCTTT. Translation: CASSSQGQNTEAFF.

The chain links TRBV14 to TRBJ2-2, with TRBD1 matching over 8 bases. CDR1 is SGHDN and CDR2 is FVKESK in the germline V gene. The CDR3 has 15 residues. V shed 7 bases and J 5 bases; nucleotides not matched to a gene: 9. Here the CDR3 DNA reads TGTGCCAGCATCGATGGGAACAGGGGGACCGGGGAGCTGTTTTTT. Translating gives CASIDGNRGTGELFF.

The chain carries TRBV30 and TRBJ1-1; D is undetermined. The CDR3 totals 15 residues. The germline V gene has CDR1 GTSNPN and CDR2 SVGIG (reference sequence). Trimming removed 0 bases at V and 1 base at J, with 12 bases between. The CDR3 loop is CAWSVRVDGNTEAFF. The DNA for the CDR3 is TGTGCCTGGAGTGTACGGGTGGACGGGAACACTGAAGCTTTCTTT. Looking up the rest from reference TRBV30 and TRBJ1-1 gives the full variable domain: SQTIHQWPATLVQPVGSPLSLECTVEGTSNPNLYWYRQAAGRGLQLLFYSVGIGQISSEVPQNLSASRPQDRQFILSSKKLLLSDSGFYLCAWSVRVDGNTEAFFGQGTRLTVV.

V usage is TRBV7-2 and J usage is TRBJ2-1; 11 nucleotides line up with TRBD2. The CDR3 runs 14 residues. V trimming: 3 bases; J trimming: 6 bases; junction bases outside the gene matches: 1. Germline V CDR1 and CDR2: SGHTA, FQGNSA. CDR3 sequence: CASSLTSGVNEQFF. The CDR3 region has the DNA TGTGCCAGCAGCTTGACTAGCGGGGTCAATGAGCAGTTCTTC.

This sequence joins TRBV5-1 and TRBJ1-5; tentative D call: TRBD1 (5 bases). Per the germline V gene, CDR1 is SGHRS and CDR2 is YFSETQ. The CDR3 sequence is 14 residues long. The V end was cut by 4 bases, the J end by 7 bases, with 15 bases between. The CDR3 nucleotides are TGCGCCAGCAGCCCCAGGGAAGAAGGCCAGCCCCAGCATTTT. Translation gives CASSPREEGQPQHF.

The J gene is TRBJ1-5, the V gene TRBV25-1, with D perhaps matching TRBD1 (6 bases). Trimming left V 5 bases short and J 1 base short, with 9 bases between. CDR1 and CDR2 (germline): MGHDK, SYGVNS. The CDR3 spans 14 residues. The CDR3 bases are TGTGCCAGCAGTCCTCAGGGGAGCAATCAGCCCCAGCATTTT. Its translation: CASSPQGSNQPQHF.

This clone was seen just once. The chain employs TRBV3-1 (or the pseudogene TRBV3-2) and TRBJ1-1; no definite D call. Germline V gene data show CDR1 as LGHDT and CDR2 as YNNKEL (reference sequence). The CDR3 extends over 13 amino acids. V was pared by 1 base and J by 4 bases, with 7 bases between. The CDR3 reads CASSQVEGTEAFF. CDR3 sequence (DNA): TGTGCCAGCAGCCAAGTAGAGGGCACTGAAGCTTTCTTT.